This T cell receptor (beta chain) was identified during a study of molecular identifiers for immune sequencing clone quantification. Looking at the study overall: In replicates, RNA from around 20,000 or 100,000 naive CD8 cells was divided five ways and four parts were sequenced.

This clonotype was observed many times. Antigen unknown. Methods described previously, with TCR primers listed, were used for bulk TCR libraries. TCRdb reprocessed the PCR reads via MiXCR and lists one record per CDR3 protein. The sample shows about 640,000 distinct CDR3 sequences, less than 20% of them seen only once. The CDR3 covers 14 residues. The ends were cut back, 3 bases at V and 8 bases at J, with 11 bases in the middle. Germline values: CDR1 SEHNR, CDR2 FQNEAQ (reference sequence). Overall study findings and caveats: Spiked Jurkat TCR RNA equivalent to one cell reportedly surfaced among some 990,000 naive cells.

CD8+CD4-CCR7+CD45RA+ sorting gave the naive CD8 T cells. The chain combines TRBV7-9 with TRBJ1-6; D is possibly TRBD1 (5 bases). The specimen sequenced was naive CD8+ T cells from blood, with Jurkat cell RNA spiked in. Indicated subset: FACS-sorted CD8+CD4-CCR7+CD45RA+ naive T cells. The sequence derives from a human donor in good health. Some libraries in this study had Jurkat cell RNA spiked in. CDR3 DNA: TGTGCCAGCAGCTTTTCAGGGTTCGATTCACCCCTCCACTTT. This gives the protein CASSFSGFDSPLHF.